The clone carrying this T cell receptor (beta chain) was counted only a few times. The antigen is undetermined. This sample is drawn from a study of CD8 T cells in ankylosing spondylitis. Each TCR beta library was made by quantitative 5'-RACE that incorporated molecular barcodes. TCRdb ran MiXCR on the 5' RACE reads and lists one entry per CDR3 protein. This table has about 340,000 distinct CDR3 sequences, over 12% appearing once. Study-level points and caveats: As reported, disease-linked clones showed significant enrichment in matched ankylosing spondylitis synovial fluid. CD8+ cells made up the disease-linked clones, which were relatively rare in peripheral blood. Within ankylosing spondylitis blood, a TCR beta motif made up of roughly eight highly homologous variants appeared to be characteristic.

CDR1 LGHNA and CDR2 YNFKEQ come from the germline V gene. CDR3 length: 13 residues. The V gene lost 7 bases and the J gene lost 3 bases, with 12 bases spanning the gap. Source material: blood, either unsorted or a sorted T cell fraction (not recorded which). The chain joins TRBV4-2 to TRBJ1-1; D gene unclear. This TCR came from a male donor with ankylosing spondylitis or in good health (not recorded which). CDR3 in DNA: TGTGCCAGCACCACTAAAGTAGACACTGAAGCTTTCTTT. Residues: CASTTKVDTEAFF.